This TCR beta chain is from a study of blood T cell repertoires in COVID-19. Study summary: Researchers got acute and convalescent COVID-19 samples from the United States, Italy and Spain. In each case, the material was cDNA or gDNA derived from T cells, B-cell-depleted T cells, or PBMCs.

Original handling: Nucleated cell number was recorded as an estimate derived from reference gene primer amplification. Produced via immunoSEQ multiplex PCR; TCRdb's table is partial and in-frame only. From that table come the V and J calls and clone size; the DNA was used to work out D and trimming. Among 250,000 or so clones listed, around 80% were seen once. CDR3 size: 14 residues. V lost 9 bases and J 1 base, leaving 13 bases between the germline ends. The V gene's germline CDR1 is SNHLY and CDR2 FYNNEI. The rearrangement joins TRBV2 to TRBJ1-5; maybe TRBD1 (6 bases). The sequence was collected from a human donor in a cohort sampled during active COVID-19. What was sequenced was peripheral blood. CDR3 nucleotides: TGTGCCAGTCGACAGGACCAGAGCAATCAGCCCCAGCATTTT. It translates to CASRQDQSNQPQHF.